One sample yielded the 21 T cell receptor beta chains listed below, sequenced in a study of blood T cell dynamics during melanoma immunotherapy. TCRdb keeps only in-frame clones here, not all; method: immunoSEQ multiplex PCR. The sample yields about 22,000 clones, roughly nine tenths seen once. Time point defined: pre-treatment baseline. Sequencing used blood, obtained from a patient treated with checkpoint blockade. The receptors derive from a human donor with melanoma.

The gene calls are TRBV19 and TRBJ2-3, with D unclear. The germline V and J ends were trimmed by 3 bases and 3 bases, with 13 bases remaining between them. The CDR3 runs to 15 residues. Germline V lookup: CDR1 LNHDA, CDR2 SQIVND (reference sequence). This CDR3 is CASSIISPRTDTQYF. The CDR3 DNA sequence: TGTGCCAGTAGTATCATTTCCCCGAGAACAGATACGCAGTATTTT.

The chain links TRBV7-2 to TRBJ1-2; D perhaps matches TRBD1 (5 bases). CDR3 size: 16 residues. Germline V CDR1 and CDR2: SGHTA, FQGNSA. V lost 4 bases and J lost 6, with 21 bases in between. The CDR3 DNA is TGTGCCAGCAGCTCGAAAGGGGATAACTATGTCCATGGCTACACCTTC. Its protein product is CASSSKGDNYVHGYTF.

The chain uses TRBV30 and TRBJ2-3; D might be TRBD2 (5 bases). This CDR3 is built from 15 residues. V was pared by 0 bases and J by 0 bases, with 10 bases between. Germline CDR1 and CDR2: GTSNPN and SVGIG (reference sequence). The CDR3 DNA reads TGTGCCTGGAGTGTACCCGGGGATAGCACAGATACGCAGTATTTT. Encoded protein: CAWSVPGDSTDTQYF.

The genes are TRBV18 and TRBJ1-5; TRBD1 aligns across 9 bases. Germline loops: CDR1 KGHSH, CDR2 LQKENI. The junction had 11 bases not matched to a gene; V was cut back by 6 bases and J by 2 bases. CDR3 length: 17 amino acids. CDR3: CASSGTGIGFGNQPQHF. The CDR3 nucleotides read TGTGCCAGCTCTGGGACAGGGATAGGGTTCGGCAATCAGCCCCAGCATTTT.

V usage is TRBV7-2 and J usage is TRBJ2-1; TRBD1 is a possible D gene (6 bases). Germline V lookup: CDR1 SGHTA, CDR2 FQGNSA. Between the trimmed V and J ends, which lost 2 bases and 5 bases, there was a span of 16 bases. This CDR3 comprises 16 residues. CDR3 in amino acids: CASSLRGNRDNNEQFF. The CDR3 bases are TGTGCCAGCAGCTTAAGAGGTAATCGGGACAACAATGAGCAGTTCTTC.

This clone appeared once. This chain uses TRBV7-4 with TRBJ1-6; the D is unclear. Germline lookup yields CDR1 SGHVT and CDR2 SQSDAQ. Trimming took off 2 bases at V and 12 bases at J, with 2 bases between the two ends. The CDR3 has 10 amino acids. CDR3 amino acids: CASSLKPLHF. The CDR3 DNA is TGTGCCAGCAGCTTAAAACCCCTCCACTTT.

The chain has TRBV6-5 and TRBJ1-1, with D unresolved. Germline V CDR1 and CDR2: MNHEY, SVGAGI. CDR3 length equals 13 residues. Trimming took off 6 bases at V and 8 bases at J, with 16 bases between the two ends. As DNA, the CDR3 is TGTGCCAGCAGAGTTAGCGGAGAGGGAGAAGCTTTCTTT. Its protein is CASRVSGEGEAFF.

This sequence joins TRBV12-5 and TRBJ2-1; 7 nucleotides align to TRBD2. Germline lookup yields CDR1 LGHNT and CDR2 FRNRAP. The CDR3 length is 15 residues. V lost 3 bases to trimming and J lost 6 bases; unmatched junction nucleotides: 8. In nucleotides, the CDR3 is TGTGCTAGTGGTTTCCAACTAGCGACATTCAATGAGCAGTTCTTC. It codes for CASGFQLATFNEQFF.

This rearrangement joins TRBV7-6 to TRBJ2-3; the match to TRBD2 covers 11 bases. The length of the CDR3 is 13 residues. Per germline, CDR1 SGHVS and CDR2 FNYEAQ. V shed 5 bases, J shed 8 bases, and the junction held 3 bases outside the gene matches. The CDR3 region has the DNA TGTGCCAGCAGCCTTGGGACTAGCGGTACGCAGTATTTT. Translated: CASSLGTSGTQYF.

The rearrangement uses TRBV5-8 and TRBJ2-2; a weak D match, TRBD1 (5 bases). The ends were cut back, 8 bases at V and 0 bases at J, with 14 bases in the middle. The germline V gene encodes CDR1 SGHTS and CDR2 YDEGEE. CDR3 length: 15 residues. In DNA, the CDR3 is TGTGCCAGTACACCCCGACAGACGAACACCGGGGAGCTGTTTTTT. Its translation: CASTPRQTNTGELFF.

This chain connects TRBV19 to TRBJ2-7; no definite D call. Trimming pared 7 bases from V and 0 bases from J, leaving 13 bases between. The CDR3 is 14 residues long. Germline V gives CDR1 LNHDA, CDR2 SQIVND (reference sequence). CDR3 coding DNA: TGTGCCAGTAAAAACGGCCTGAGCTCCTACGAGCAGTACTTC. As protein: CASKNGLSSYEQYF. The full variable domain, completed using reference TRBV19 and TRBJ2-7, is DGGITQSPKYLFRKEGQNVTLSCEQNLNHDAMYWYRQDPGQGLRLIYYSQIVNDFQKGDIAEGYSVSREKKESFPLTVTSAQKNPTAFYLCASKNGLSSYEQYFGPGTRLTVT.

This chain joins TRBV6-1 and TRBJ2-7; D possibly corresponds to TRBD2 (5 bases). Germline CDR1 MNHNS, CDR2 SASEGT. The CDR3 extends over 15 amino acids. Trimming removed 6 bases at V and 1 base at J, with 16 bases between. CDR3 loop: CASSPELSGSYEQYF. CDR3 bases: TGTGCCAGCAGCCCCGAGCTGTCGGGGTCCTACGAGCAGTACTTC.

V usage is TRBV5-4 and J usage is TRBJ1-4; unclear D gene. Trimming stripped 2 bases from V and 7 bases from J, with 9 bases between. This CDR3 is 13 amino acids long. Per the germline V gene, CDR1 is SGHNT and CDR2 is YYREEE (reference sequence). As DNA, the CDR3 is TGTGCCAGCAGCTTCCAAGACCGTGAAAAACTGTTTTTT. It codes for CASSFQDREKLFF.

The chain uses TRBV30 and TRBJ2-7, with 8 bases lining up with TRBD2. Trimming removed 5 bases from V and 1 base from J; junction bases left unmatched: 7. Germline CDR1 is GTSNPN and CDR2 is SVGIG (reference sequence). The CDR3 is made up of 14 amino acids. The CDR3 coding sequence is TGTGCCTGGCGCGCGGGGGGCTCATCCTACGAGCAGTACTTC. This sequence encodes CAWRAGGSSYEQYF.

The rearrangement uses TRBV27 and TRBJ2-1; D possibly corresponds to TRBD2 (6 bases). Per the germline V gene, CDR1 is MNHEY and CDR2 is SMNVEV (reference sequence). This CDR3 spans 16 amino acids. With 8 bases removed from V and 10 bases from J, the gap between germline ends came to 27 bases. Here the CDR3 reads CASGHRRGSAGREQFF. The CDR3 nucleotides read TGTGCCAGCGGGCACAGGCGGGGATCGGCCGGTCGGGAGCAGTTCTTC.

The count of this clone is one. The chain combines TRBV4-1 with TRBJ2-1, with 7 bases aligning to TRBD2. CDR3 size: 17 residues. The germline CDR1 and CDR2 sequences are MGHRA and YSYEKL. V lost 1 base to trimming and J lost 3 bases; unmatched junction nucleotides: 9. As DNA, the CDR3 is TGCGCCAGCAGCCAAGGCCGAGCGGGACTTCTCTACAATGAGCAGTTCTTC. Translated, it gives CASSQGRAGLLYNEQFF.

This clone was seen just once. The V call is TRBV10-3, the J call TRBJ2-3; a weak D match, TRBD2 (7 bases). Germline-derived CDR1 and CDR2 are ENHRY and SYGVKD. V gave up 8 bases and J gave up 5 bases, with 20 bases separating them. CDR3 length equals 15 residues. CDR3 DNA sequence: TGTGCCATCCGGGGGCTTGGGGGGGCAAGAGATACGCAGTATTTT. It encodes CAIRGLGGARDTQYF.

J is TRBJ1-3 and V is TRBV5-4; no clear D. The CDR3 is 15 residues long. Germline CDR1 is SGHNT and CDR2 is YYREEE (reference sequence). V lost 10 bases and J lost 0, with 17 bases in between. The DNA of the CDR3 is TGTGCCTACCTTAGGCCGAGATCCTCTGGAAACACCATATATTTT. Translating it yields CAYLRPRSSGNTIYF.

In its sample, this clone was seen once. The rearrangement joins TRBV6-4 to TRBJ2-7; no clear D gene. Trimming took off 6 bases at V and 0 bases at J, with 6 bases between the two ends. From germline, CDR1 is MRHNA and CDR2 SNTAGT. The CDR3 has 12 amino acids. For the CDR3, the DNA is TGTGCCAGCAGCCCTGTCTCCTACGAGCAGTACTTC. Translating gives CASSPVSYEQYF.

The V call is TRBV6-1, the J call TRBJ1-5; no clear D. V was cut by 2 bases and J by 7 bases, with 9 bases left in between. CDR1 is MNHNS, CDR2 SASEGT, per germline. There are 13 residues in the CDR3. The CDR3 loop is CASSELGPQPQHF. CDR3 in DNA: TGTGCCAGCAGTGAATTAGGGCCCCAGCCCCAGCATTTT.

The V and J genes are TRBV14 and TRBJ1-1; D gene uncertain. Germline CDR1 SGHDN, CDR2 FVKESK. V was shortened by 0 bases and J by 6 bases, with 11 bases between the two germline ends. This CDR3 is 14 amino acids long. The CDR3 loop is CASSQEVYVSEAFF. Written as DNA, the CDR3 is TGTGCCAGCAGCCAAGAAGTTTACGTGTCTGAAGCTTTCTTT.